The sequence of this T cell receptor beta chain was determined in a study of a mutant IDH1 vaccine in newly diagnosed glioma. Study findings and constraints: The study observed vaccine-induced immune responses in roughly 95% of patients.

The table lists this clone with a count of one. Its antigen is as yet unknown. The protocol was immunoSEQ multiplex PCR, while the TCRdb copy is restricted to in-frame clones and leaves out a portion. The repertoire holds tens of thousands of clones, with just over 85% as singletons. Stated time point: baseline, week 1 (first vaccination visit). The treatment is: pre-vaccination baseline after standard-of-care therapy. The germline CDR1 and CDR2 sequences are SEHNR and FQNEAQ (reference sequence). The V segment lost 1 base and the J segment 3 bases; nucleotides outside the gene matches: 13. The CDR3 runs 18 residues.

The source material was PBMCs, sampled from a glioma patient treated with radiotherapy, temozolomide or both. The source of this sequence is a man aged 35-49 years with glioma. The chain couples TRBV7-9 to TRBJ2-3; 7 nucleotides align to TRBD2. CDR3 residues: CASSLVLREGPGTDTQYF. DNA for the CDR3: TGTGCCAGCAGCTTAGTACTGAGGGAGGGCCCAGGGACAGATACGCAGTATTTT.